The rows below give T cell receptor beta chains drawn from one sample of a study of human T cells and chemical hapten exposure. TCRdb analysed the RACE reads with MiXCR anew, one entry per CDR3 protein. The data show 240,000 or so distinct CDR3 sequences, approximately 8.4% seen once. Sample: whole blood, taken in connection with sensitization to the hapten diphenylcyclopropenone (DPC). The receptors stem from a woman aged 40 to 50 with alopecia areata. Some clones in this sample may be carry-over from other donors' samples. CDR3s include the opening cysteine and the closing phenylalanine or tryptophan. The D gene is left open where the match is weak. Rows give clone size only sometimes, using once, few, many, or a class for an expanded clone.

j_call: TRBJ2-7
v_call: TRBV10-3
d_call: .
clone_size: few
cdr3_aa: CAISDGSGSTYEQYF
cdr3_nt: TGTGCCATCAGTGACGGTAGCGGTTCCACCTACGAGCAGTACTTC

j_call: TRBJ2-3
v_call: TRBV20-1
d_call: TRBD2
clone_size: few
cdr3_aa: CSARDLREGPSTDTQYF
cdr3_nt: TGCAGTGCTAGAGATCTGCGGGAGGGCCCCAGCACAGATACGCAGTATTTT

j_call: TRBJ2-7
v_call: TRBV24-1
d_call: TRBD2
clone_size: .
cdr3_aa: CATSDFGSSGRYEQYF
cdr3_nt: TGTGCCACCAGTGATTTCGGTAGTAGCGGGAGATACGAGCAGTACTTC

j_call: TRBJ1-2
v_call: TRBV27
d_call: .
clone_size: many
cdr3_aa: CASSRAGKIDGYTF
cdr3_nt: TGTGCCAGCAGTCGGGCAGGGAAGATTGATGGCTACACCTTC

j_call: TRBJ1-6
v_call: TRBV28
d_call: .
clone_size: many
cdr3_aa: CASSLSYGTAGFSPLHF
cdr3_nt: TGTGCCAGCAGTTTATCGTACGGTACAGCAGGATTTTCACCCCTCCACTTT

j_call: TRBJ2-2
v_call: TRBV4-2
d_call: .
clone_size: many
cdr3_aa: CASSQQTGYTGELFF
cdr3_nt: TGTGCCAGCAGCCAACAGACAGGTTACACCGGGGAGCTGTTTTTT

j_call: TRBJ2-2
v_call: TRBV28
d_call: TRBD2
clone_size: few
cdr3_aa: CASSPPLAANTGELFF
cdr3_nt: TGTGCCAGCAGTCCCCCTCTAGCGGCGAACACCGGGGAGCTGTTTTTT

j_call: TRBJ1-5
v_call: TRBV24-1
d_call: TRBD1
clone_size: .
cdr3_aa: CATSDPTGGRDQPQHF
cdr3_nt: TGTGCCACCAGTGACCCGACAGGGGGCAGAGATCAGCCCCAGCATTTT

j_call: TRBJ2-1
v_call: TRBV28
d_call: .
clone_size: .
cdr3_aa: CASSRDEQFF
cdr3_nt: TGTGCCAGCAGTAGGGATGAGCAGTTCTTC

j_call: TRBJ1-2
v_call: TRBV7-2
d_call: .
clone_size: many
cdr3_aa: CASSRRLGGYTF
cdr3_nt: TGTGCCAGCAGCCGACGTCTAGGTGGCTACACCTTC

j_call: TRBJ2-7
v_call: TRBV4-2
d_call: TRBD2
clone_size: .
cdr3_aa: CASSPTAREVQNEQYF
cdr3_nt: TGTGCCAGCAGCCCCACGGCGCGGGAGGTGCAGAACGAGCAGTACTTC

j_call: TRBJ2-1
v_call: TRBV29-1
d_call: TRBD1
clone_size: .
cdr3_aa: CSVEDLQGVVNEQFF
cdr3_nt: TGCAGCGTTGAAGATCTACAGGGGGTAGTTAATGAGCAGTTCTTC

j_call: TRBJ1-1
v_call: TRBV6-5
d_call: .
clone_size: .
cdr3_aa: CASSYSQNMNTEAFF
cdr3_nt: TGTGCCAGCAGTTACTCCCAGAACATGAACACTGAAGCTTTCTTT

j_call: TRBJ2-4
v_call: TRBV6-2/TRBV6-3
d_call: TRBD1
clone_size: .
cdr3_aa: CASSYGGRTGRNIQYF
cdr3_nt: TGTGCCAGCAGTTACGGAGGTCGGACAGGGAGGAACATTCAGTACTTC

j_call: TRBJ1-2
v_call: TRBV6-1
d_call: TRBD1
clone_size: .
cdr3_aa: CASSLNRGQGYGYTF
cdr3_nt: TGTGCCAGCAGCTTAAACAGGGGGCAAGGCTATGGCTACACCTTC

j_call: TRBJ2-5
v_call: TRBV12-3/TRBV12-4
d_call: TRBD1
clone_size: many
cdr3_aa: CASSLTGGETQYF
cdr3_nt: TGTGCCAGCAGTTTGACAGGGGGAGAGACCCAGTACTTC

j_call: TRBJ1-2
v_call: TRBV6-5
d_call: .
clone_size: few
cdr3_aa: CASRGQGRDYGYTF
cdr3_nt: TGTGCCAGCAGAGGCCAGGGGCGCGACTATGGCTACACCTTC

j_call: TRBJ2-6
v_call: TRBV7-3
d_call: .
clone_size: .
cdr3_aa: CASSPGLSGANVLTF
cdr3_nt: TGTGCCAGCAGCCCCGGACTTTCTGGGGCCAACGTCCTGACTTTC

j_call: TRBJ1-1
v_call: TRBV6-2/TRBV6-3
d_call: .
clone_size: .
cdr3_aa: CASRPSKGHAEAFF
cdr3_nt: TGTGCCAGCAGACCCTCCAAGGGACACGCTGAAGCTTTCTTT

j_call: TRBJ2-2
v_call: TRBV6-5
d_call: TRBD2
clone_size: .
cdr3_aa: CASSRGGLAGEGELFF
cdr3_nt: TGTGCCAGCAGTCGGGGTGGTCTAGCGGGAGAAGGGGAGCTGTTTTTT

j_call: TRBJ2-1
v_call: TRBV6-5
d_call: TRBD2
clone_size: .
cdr3_aa: CASTSVAGRYNEQFF
cdr3_nt: TGTGCCAGCACTTCCGTAGCGGGGAGGTACAATGAGCAGTTCTTC

j_call: TRBJ2-7
v_call: TRBV27
d_call: .
clone_size: .
cdr3_aa: CASSWAGAYEQYF
cdr3_nt: TGTGCCAGCAGTTGGGCAGGGGCCTACGAGCAGTACTTC